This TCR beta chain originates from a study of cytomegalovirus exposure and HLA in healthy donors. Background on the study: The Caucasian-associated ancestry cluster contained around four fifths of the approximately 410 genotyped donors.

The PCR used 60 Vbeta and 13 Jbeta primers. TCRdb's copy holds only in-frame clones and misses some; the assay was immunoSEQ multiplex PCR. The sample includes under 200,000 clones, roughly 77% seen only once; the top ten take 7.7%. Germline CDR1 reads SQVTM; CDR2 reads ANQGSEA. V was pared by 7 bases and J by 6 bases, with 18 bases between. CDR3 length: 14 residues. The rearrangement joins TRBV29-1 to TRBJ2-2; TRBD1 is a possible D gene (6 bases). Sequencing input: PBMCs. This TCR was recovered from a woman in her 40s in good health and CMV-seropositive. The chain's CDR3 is CSAEEGGIAGELFF. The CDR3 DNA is TGCAGCGCCGAGGAAGGGGGTATCGCCGGGGAGCTGTTTTTT.